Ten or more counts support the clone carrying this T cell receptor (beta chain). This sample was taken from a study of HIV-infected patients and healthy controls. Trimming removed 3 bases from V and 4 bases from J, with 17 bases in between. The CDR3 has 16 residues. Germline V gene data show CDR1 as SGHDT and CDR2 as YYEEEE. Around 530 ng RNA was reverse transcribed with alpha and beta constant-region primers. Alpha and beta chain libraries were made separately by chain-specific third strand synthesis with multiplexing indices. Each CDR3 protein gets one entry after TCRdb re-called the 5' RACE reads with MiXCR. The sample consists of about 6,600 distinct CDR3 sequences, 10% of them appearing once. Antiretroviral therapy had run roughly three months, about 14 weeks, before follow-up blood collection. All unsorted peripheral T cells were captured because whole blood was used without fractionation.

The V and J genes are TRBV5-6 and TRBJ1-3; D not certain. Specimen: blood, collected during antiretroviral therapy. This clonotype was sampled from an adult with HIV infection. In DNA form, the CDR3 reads TGTGCCAGCAGCTATGGGCCACAACCCGAGGGAAACACCATATATTTT. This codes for CASSYGPQPEGNTIYF.